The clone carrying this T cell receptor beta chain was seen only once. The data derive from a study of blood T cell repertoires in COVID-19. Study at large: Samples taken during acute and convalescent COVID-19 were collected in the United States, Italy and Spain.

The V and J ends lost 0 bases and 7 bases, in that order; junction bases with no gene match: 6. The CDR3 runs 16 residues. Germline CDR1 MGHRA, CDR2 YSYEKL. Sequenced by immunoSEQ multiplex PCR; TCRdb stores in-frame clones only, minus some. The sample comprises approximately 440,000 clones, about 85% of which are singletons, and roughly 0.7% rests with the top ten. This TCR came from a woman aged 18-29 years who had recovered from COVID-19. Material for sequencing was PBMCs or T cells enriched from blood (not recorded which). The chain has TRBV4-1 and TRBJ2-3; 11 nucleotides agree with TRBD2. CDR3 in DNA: TGCGCCAGCAGCCAAGACCCTAGCGGGGGGACTCATACGCAGTATTTT. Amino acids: CASSQDPSGGTHTQYF.